Listed here are 29 T cell receptor beta chains from one sample, sequenced in a study of T cell responses to AZD1222 COVID-19 vaccine. Profiled with immunoSEQ multiplex PCR; TCRdb holds only in-frame clones, not every one. The table has some 120,000 clones, 88% seen once. This specimen consisted of peripheral blood, obtained on day 0 of AZD1222 vaccination. These TCRs come from an adult in good health.

The gene calls are TRBV7-9 and TRBJ2-5, with D hard to call. Germline CDR1 SEHNR, CDR2 FQNEAQ (reference sequence). This CDR3 is built from 13 residues. Trimming left V 5 bases short and J 7 bases short, with 14 bases between. The CDR3 coding sequence is TGTGCCAGCAGCCAGTCCTCGTCGGGGACCCAGTACTTC. It yields the protein CASSQSSSGTQYF.

This chain connects TRBV4-1 to TRBJ1-1; D is possibly TRBD1 (6 bases). V gave up 2 bases and J gave up 4 bases, with 23 bases separating them. The CDR3 has 18 amino acids. Germline values: CDR1 MGHRA, CDR2 YSYEKL. CDR3: CASSQRHNREGEATEAFF. The CDR3 nucleotides read TGCGCCAGCAGCCAACGCCATAACAGGGAGGGGGAAGCCACTGAAGCTTTCTTT.

This CDR3 reads CASGGRGYNEQFF. The CDR3 bases are TGTGCCAGCGGGGGGCGGGGCTACAATGAGCAGTTCTTC. The rearrangement links TRBV11-2 to TRBJ2-1; D might be TRBD1 or TRBD2, each matching 6 bases. The V gene lost 8 bases and the J gene lost 3 bases, with 11 bases spanning the gap. The CDR3 spans 13 residues. The germline CDR1 and CDR2 sequences are SGHAT and FQNNGV.

V gene TRBV10-3 combines with J gene TRBJ2-1; D tentatively fits TRBD1 or TRBD2 (5 bases each). This CDR3 region has 15 residues. From germline, CDR1 is ENHRY and CDR2 SYGVKD. Deletions cut 4 bases from V and 4 bases from J, with 14 bases between. In nucleotides, the CDR3 is TGTGCCATCAGTGTCCCCCGGGACGAGTACAATGAGCAGTTCTTC. This codes for CAISVPRDEYNEQFF.

The chain combines TRBV6-4 with TRBJ2-3; the match to TRBD2 covers 10 bases. The V gene's germline CDR1 is MRHNA and CDR2 SNTAGT. The CDR3 is made up of 18 amino acids. The J segment lost 1 base and the V segment lost 2 bases, leaving 9 bases of the junction unmatched. CDR3: CASSDRYTSGTRTDTQYF. In DNA, the CDR3 is TGTGCCAGCAGTGACCGTTACACTAGCGGGACGCGCACAGATACGCAGTATTTT.

The chain is built from TRBV12-3 or TRBV12-4 and TRBJ2-7; no clear D. The germline V and J ends were trimmed by 3 bases and 6 bases, with 9 bases remaining between them. This CDR3 is built from 12 residues. The CDR3 coding sequence is TGTGCCAGCAGTTTCTTTCGTTTCGAGCAGTACTTC. The encoded protein is CASSFFRFEQYF.

Turning to this clone: One end of the junction is discordant with germline, which a read error may explain. The chain joins TRBV7-8 to TRBJ2-2; no clear D. The CDR3 is 14 amino acids. CDR1 SGHVS and CDR2 FQNEAQ come from the germline V gene. CDR3 sequence reads: CASRLAPGSGELFF. CDR3 nucleotides: TGTGCCAGCAGATTAGCCCCGGGTTCCGGGGAGCTGTTTTTT. The variable domain in full, completed from reference TRBV7-8 and TRBJ2-2, reads GAGVSQSPRYKVAKRGQDVALRCDPISGHVSLFWYQQALGQGPEFLTYFQNEAQLDKSGLPSDRFFAERPEGSVSTLKIQRTQQEDSAVYLCASRLAPGSGELFFGEGSRLTVL.

CDR3: CASTRGGASEKLFF. In nucleotides, the CDR3 is TGTGCCAGCACCAGGGGGGGCGCGAGTGAAAAACTGTTTTTT. This chain joins TRBV28 and TRBJ1-4; 7 nucleotides agree with TRBD1. V was pared by 7 bases and J by 7 bases, with 9 bases of the junction left unmatched. This CDR3 is built from 14 residues. Per germline, CDR1 MDHEN and CDR2 SYDVKM.

The V and J genes are TRBV24-1 and TRBJ2-2; D gene unclear. The CDR3 consists of 15 residues. Germline values: CDR1 KGHDR, CDR2 SFDVKD. Trimming shortened V by 3 bases and J by 0 bases, and 7 bases separated the two germline ends. CDR3 protein: CATSDRVANTGELFF. The CDR3 nucleotides read TGTGCCACCAGTGATAGGGTGGCGAACACCGGGGAGCTGTTTTTT.

This chain uses TRBV23-1 with TRBJ2-7; 7 bases match TRBD2. TRBV23-1 is labeled an ORF, and its function is uncertain. V trimming: 5 bases; J trimming: 1 base; junction bases outside the gene matches: 8. The CDR3 sequence is 15 residues long. In nucleotides, the CDR3 is TGCGCCAGCAGTGCGGGGCTAGCGGAATCCTACGAGCAGTACTTC. It codes for CASSAGLAESYEQYF.

The gene calls are TRBV19 and TRBJ1-2, with D perhaps TRBD1 (5 bases). The CDR3 is 14 residues long. V shed 7 bases and J shed 8 bases, with 20 bases lying between them. Per germline, CDR1 LNHDA and CDR2 SQIVND (reference sequence). The CDR3 spells CASTPRGGAQGYTF. The CDR3 DNA reads as TGTGCCAGTACCCCCCGGGGCGGCGCTCAAGGCTACACCTTC.

The chain has TRBV19 and TRBJ1-5; D remains ambiguous. This CDR3 has 12 residues. V was trimmed by 5 bases and J by 5 bases, leaving 7 bases between them. Per the germline V gene, CDR1 is LNHDA and CDR2 is SQIVND (reference sequence). The CDR3 bases are TGTGCCAGTAGTCCCCCTCATCAGCCCCAGCATTTT. Encoded protein: CASSPPHQPQHF.

The V gene is TRBV6-2 or TRBV6-3, the J gene TRBJ1-1; 10 bases match TRBD1. The length of the CDR3 is 14 residues. Germline CDR1 MNHEY, CDR2 SVGEGT. The trim removed 6 bases at V and 5 bases at J, leaving 6 bases unmatched. The CDR3 here is CASSRQGAGTEAFF. Here the CDR3 DNA reads TGTGCCAGCAGCCGACAGGGGGCAGGGACTGAAGCTTTCTTT.

This clone was observed a handful of times. The V and J genes are TRBV7-9 and TRBJ1-6; possible D gene TRBD1, 5 bases. CDR1 is SEHNR and CDR2 is FQNEAQ in the germline V gene (reference sequence). V was shortened by 6 bases and J by 7 bases, with 7 bases between the two germline ends. The length of the CDR3 is 12 residues. The CDR3 spells CASREGNSPLHF. DNA of the CDR3: TGTGCCAGCAGAGAGGGGAATTCACCCCTCCACTTT.

This clone is classed as medium-sized. The rearrangement joins TRBV7-6 to TRBJ1-2; D is unresolved. The germline gives CDR1 SGHVS, CDR2 FNYEAQ. The V and J ends lost 5 bases and 4 bases respectively, with 20 bases between them. This CDR3 comprises 16 residues. CDR3 region: CASSPGEAQDLYGYTF. CDR3 bases: TGTGCCAGCAGCCCTGGTGAGGCGCAGGATCTCTATGGCTACACCTTC.

The chain joins TRBV6-5 to TRBJ2-3, with D uncertain. Trimming stripped 9 bases from V and 6 bases from J, with 19 bases between. CDR1 MNHEY and CDR2 SVGAGI come from the germline V gene. This CDR3 is 14 amino acids long. CDR3 protein: CASRPAGLGDTQYF. DNA for the CDR3: TGTGCCAGTCGGCCGGCAGGCCTCGGGGATACGCAGTATTTT.

The genes are TRBV6-2 or TRBV6-3 and TRBJ2-7; D gene unclear. Germline assignment: CDR1 MNHEY and CDR2 SVGEGT. The CDR3 has 17 residues. V lost 4 bases and J lost 2, with 21 bases in between. CDR3 in amino acids: CASSSSKSTLVTYEQYF. The CDR3 coding sequence is TGTGCCAGCAGTTCAAGCAAAAGTACCCTAGTAACCTACGAGCAGTACTTC.

The J gene is TRBJ2-3, the V gene TRBV5-4, with 8 bases matching TRBD1. V was pared by 1 base and J by 4 bases, with 8 bases of the junction left unmatched. CDR1 and CDR2 (germline): SGHNT, YYREEE (reference sequence). This CDR3 comprises 16 residues. The CDR3 protein is CASSLQGAVVADTQYF. Here the CDR3 DNA reads TGTGCCAGCAGCTTGCAGGGGGCGGTAGTCGCAGATACGCAGTATTTT.

This clone was picked up one time. The chain couples TRBV4-1 to TRBJ1-5; 7 bases are shared with TRBD1. The CDR3 is made up of 17 amino acids. The J segment lost 2 bases and the V segment lost 0 bases, leaving 7 bases of the junction unmatched. Germline CDR1 MGHRA, CDR2 YSYEKL. CDR3 region: CASSQESRTGGNQPQHF. The CDR3 DNA reads TGCGCCAGCAGCCAAGAGTCCCGAACAGGGGGCAATCAGCCCCAGCATTTT.

The chain uses TRBV6-2 or TRBV6-3 and TRBJ2-3; 8 bases map to TRBD2. The V gene's germline CDR1 is MNHEY and CDR2 SVGEGT. The V and J ends lost 4 bases and 0 bases, in that order; junction bases with no gene match: 9. The CDR3 runs 17 residues. CDR3 loop: CASSFTTGRASTDTQYF. The CDR3 bases are TGTGCCAGCAGTTTCACTACCGGGAGGGCGAGCACAGATACGCAGTATTTT.

The chain uses TRBV29-1 and TRBJ1-1, with D tentatively TRBD1 (5 bases). CDR3 size: 11 residues. Germline lookup yields CDR1 SQVTM and CDR2 ANQGSEA. CDR3 in amino acids: CWGRGDTEAFF. CDR3 in DNA: TGCTGGGGTAGAGGGGACACTGAAGCTTTCTTT.

The chain joins TRBV7-6 to TRBJ1-5, with 7 bases identical to TRBD1. This CDR3 is 18 amino acids long. The V gene end was trimmed by 2 bases and the J gene end by 6 bases; junction bases not matched to a gene: 16. Germline CDR1 reads SGHVS; CDR2 reads FNYEAQ. Written as DNA, the CDR3 is TGTGCCAGCAGCTTAAAGTCTCTTCGACAGGGTTTGAGTCAGCCCCAGCATTTT. Its protein is CASSLKSLRQGLSQPQHF. The variable domain in full, completed from reference TRBV7-6 and TRBJ1-5, reads GAGVSQSPRYKVTKRGQDVALRCDPISGHVSLYWYRQALGQGPEFLTYFNYEAQQDKSGLPNDRFSAERPEGSISTLTIQRTEQRDSAMYRCASSLKSLRQGLSQPQHFGDGTRLSIL.

This clone was seen a few times. This CDR3 is also generated by other DNA sequences in the sample. The chain links TRBV30 to TRBJ1-5; tentatively, D is TRBD1 (5 bases). Germline CDR1 is GTSNPN and CDR2 is SVGIG (reference sequence). The CDR3 is 13 amino acids. The ends were cut back, 2 bases at V and 1 base at J, with 6 bases in the middle. CDR3 coding DNA: TGTGCCTGGAGTCGGGACAGCAATCAGCCCCAGCATTTT. Translated: CAWSRDSNQPQHF.

The chain joins TRBV6-2 or TRBV6-3 to TRBJ2-7; TRBD1 might be the D (5 bases). Per the germline V gene, CDR1 is MNHEY and CDR2 is SVGEGT. V was clipped by 2 bases and J by 2 bases, with 19 bases between them. There are 17 residues in the CDR3. The CDR3 nucleotides read TGTGCCAGCAGTTACGTAGCAGGGCTACTTATCACCTACGAGCAGTACTTC. As protein: CASSYVAGLLITYEQYF.

The gene calls are TRBV6-5 and TRBJ1-1; 7 bases fit TRBD1. The CDR3 sequence is 15 residues long. Per germline, CDR1 MNHEY and CDR2 SVGAGI. With V trimmed by 8 bases and J by 0 bases, 9 bases remained unmatched. The CDR3 sequence is CASRPTGRLNTEAFF. The CDR3 nucleotides read TGTGCCAGCCGTCCGACAGGGCGCCTGAACACTGAAGCTTTCTTT.

J is TRBJ1-2 and V is TRBV11-3, with a tentative D call TRBD1 (6 bases). The CDR3 length is 17 residues. Germline CDR1 reads SGHNT; CDR2 reads YENEEA. The ends were cut back, 5 bases at V and 4 bases at J, with 23 bases in the middle. CDR3 amino acids: CASSPPGGESEGYGYTF. CDR3 bases: TGTGCCAGCAGCCCGCCGGGGGGCGAATCCGAGGGCTATGGCTACACCTTC.

The V gene is TRBV15, the J gene TRBJ1-1; TRBD1 might be the D (6 bases). The V gene's germline CDR1 is LNHNV and CDR2 YYDKDF (reference sequence). The CDR3 runs to 16 residues. V was trimmed by 3 bases and J by 1 base, leaving 15 bases between them. The CDR3 DNA is TGTGCCACCAGCAGGACCACCGGGACATGGAACACTGAAGCTTTCTTT. This sequence encodes CATSRTTGTWNTEAFF. Together with reference TRBV15 and TRBJ1-1, the CDR3 gives the full variable domain: DAMVIQNPRYQVTQFGKPVTLSCSQTLNHNVMYWYQQKSSQAPKLLFHYYDKDFNNEADTPDNFQSRRPNTSFCFLDIRSPGLGDTAMYLCATSRTTGTWNTEAFFGQGTRLTVV.

The chain has TRBV23-1 and TRBJ1-6; perhaps TRBD1 as D (6 bases). TRBV23-1 is sorted into the ORF group, with uncertain function. Trimming shortened V by 0 bases and J by 6 bases, and 12 bases separated the two germline ends. The CDR3 sequence is 16 residues long. The CDR3 is CASSQSTRGGNSPLHF. CDR3 nucleotide sequence: TGCGCCAGCAGTCAATCGACCAGGGGAGGTAATTCACCCCTCCACTTT.

The chain joins TRBV27 to TRBJ1-4; the D gene is possibly TRBD1 (5 bases). The V end lost 5 bases, the J end lost 0 bases, and 16 bases lay between the germline ends. The length of the CDR3 is 17 residues. Germline lookup yields CDR1 MNHEY and CDR2 SMNVEV (reference sequence). The CDR3 spells CASSPHQGYSTNEKLFF. The CDR3 nucleotides are TGTGCCAGCAGTCCACACCAGGGCTACTCAACTAATGAAAAACTGTTTTTT. Variable domain in full (rest from reference TRBV27 and TRBJ1-4): EAQVTQNPRYLITVTGKKLTVTCSQNMNHEYMSWYRQDPGLGLRQIYYSMNVEVTDKGDVPEGYKVSRKEKRNFPLILESPSPNQTSLYFCASSPHQGYSTNEKLFFGSGTQLSVL.